This T cell receptor (beta chain) was obtained from a study of PD-L1 blockade in urothelial cancer (dated by TCRdb to between 2016 and 2019). Looking at the study overall: All patients started therapy around 2014 and received atezolizumab 1,200 mg intravenously every 3 weeks. An exploratory multi-omic analysis was conducted of the somatic, immune and clinical correlates of response to PD-L1 blockade with atezolizumab in urothelial cancer. Blood samples were analyzed at 3 weeks after treatment start (second dose) and at 6 weeks after treatment start. Twenty-nine patients had pretreatment blood TCR-seq, about 25 had at least one posttreatment blood collection, and about 25 had tumor TCR-seq. About 90% of the roughly 29 patients were identified as males with urothelial cancer of bladder origin, and a prior smoking history was reported by 18 of 29 patients. A median of about 140,000 T cells and around 81,000 unique TCRs was obtained from blood samples, and a median clonality of 0.080 was observed. In the same patients, pretreatment tumors underwent whole exome sequencing and RNA sequencing in addition to TCR sequencing. Pretreatment tumor samples, along with matched peripheral blood serially collected before and after atezolizumab treatment, were subjected to TCR sequencing. Fewer than ten patients reached durable clinical benefit, while roughly 22 patients did not. Patients had an ECOG performance status of 0 or 1 and had received between 0 and 3 prior chemotherapy regimens. Durable clinical benefit was defined as a progression-free survival longer than 6 months, and TCR features were additionally tested against progression-free survival and overall survival.

As for this clone: Its antigen target is currently unknown. Base-call qualities are not available, and no considerably larger clone is one nucleotide away.

On the study overall, not on this receptor specifically: Among patients with durable benefit, tumor-associated TCR clones showed greater expansion in peripheral blood 3 weeks after treatment started (n of about 20, p = 0.022). Improved progression-free and overall survival was associated with having pretreatment peripheral blood TCR clonality below the median. Small sample size (n ≈ 28) and many exploratory analyses mean the results are intended to be hypothesis-generating.

Synthetic TCR analog templates were spiked into each PCR to estimate absolute template abundance from read counts. The immunoSEQ assay was used to amplify TCRbeta CDR3 regions from genomic DNA with bias-controlled V and J gene primers. Sequencing of rearranged TCRbeta segments was done at approximately 20X coverage. The authors' analysis ran thus. Clustering was used to correct sequencing errors, and CDR3s were annotated against IMGT so that V, D and J genes could be assigned. Downstream analyses used only productive TCRbeta rearrangements and left out out-of-frame or stop-codon sequences. Clonality was calculated as one minus the Shannon entropy normalized by the log of the number of unique productive sequences. Fisher's exact test with Benjamini-Hochberg correction, at a threshold of adjusted p below 0.01, was used to find clones that differed between time points or between blood and tumor. What TCRdb holds here is the immuneACCESS table cut down to in-frame rearrangements. Part of the clones is not present; checked against another copy, under half of the missing clones reflect an unresolved V gene, and the others are unexplained. V, J and clone size are those of that table, while D and trimming were read from the DNA. For this sample the table gives tens of thousands of clones, of which less than 90% were detected only once. The ten largest account for nearly 10% of the sample.

Including cysteine and phenylalanine, the CDR3 has 13 amino acids. Here the CDR3 DNA is all that survives: 39 bases in frame from base 1. The trim is 2 bases for V and 1 base for J, with a gap of 8 bases between the germline ends. CDR1 is given as GTSNPN and CDR2 as SVGIG, both from the germline V gene (reference sequence). A cohort of approximately 31 patients with locally advanced or metastatic urothelial carcinoma, treated at Memorial Sloan Kettering on a trial protocol, was included. Peripheral blood mononuclear cells were collected pretreatment and during treatment, at between 1 and 8 total time points per patient. The Qiagen DNeasy Blood extraction kit was used to purify genomic DNA from total PBMCs and tumor samples. PBMCs were collected pretreatment and during treatment, and were isolated and stored as previously described.

The rearrangement joined TRBV30 to TRBJ1-1; no D gene call is confident. Material: PBMCs, obtained around atezolizumab (anti-PD-L1) treatment. This receptor was identified in a man aged 65 to 85 with urothelial cancer. CDR3 region: CAWSFTTNTEAFF. The nucleotides read TGTGCCTGGAGTTTCACAACGAACACTGAAGCTTTCTTT.